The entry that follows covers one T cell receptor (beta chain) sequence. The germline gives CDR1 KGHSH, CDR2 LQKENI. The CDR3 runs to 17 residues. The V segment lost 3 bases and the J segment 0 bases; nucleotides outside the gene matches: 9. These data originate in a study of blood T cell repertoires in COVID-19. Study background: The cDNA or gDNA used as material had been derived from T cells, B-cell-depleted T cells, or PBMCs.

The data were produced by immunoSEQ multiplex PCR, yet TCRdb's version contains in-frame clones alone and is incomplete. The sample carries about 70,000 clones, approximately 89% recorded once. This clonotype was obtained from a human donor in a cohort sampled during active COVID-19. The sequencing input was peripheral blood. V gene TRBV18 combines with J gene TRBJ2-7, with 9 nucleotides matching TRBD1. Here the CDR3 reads CASSPRGQGAISYEQYF. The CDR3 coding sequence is TGTGCCAGCTCACCGAGGGGACAGGGAGCGATCTCCTACGAGCAGTACTTC.